These 15 T cell receptor beta chains originate from one sample sequenced in a study of T cells in narcolepsy (dated by TCRdb to 2017 to 2018). The library was produced with the immunoSEQ multiplex PCR assay. TCRdb holds this immuneACCESS table with in-frame rearrangements only. Some clones are missing; in checked studies, unresolved V genes explain under half, and the rest has no known cause. The sample data list tens of thousands of clones, and roughly four fifths of these were observed just once. Approximately 3.9% of the sample is taken by the ten largest. Source material: memory (CD45RA-) CD4+ T cells from blood. According to the study, the label for this sample's cell subset or site signals: memory T cells sorted ex vivo from peripheral blood. These receptor sequences come from a human donor in good health.

The chain is built from TRBV25-1 and TRBJ2-5; perhaps TRBD2 as D (5 bases). The germline gives CDR1 MGHDK, CDR2 SYGVNS. With 3 bases removed from V and 2 bases from J, the gap between germline ends came to 10 bases. The length of the CDR3 is 14 residues. This CDR3 reads CASSEAGPQETQYF. The CDR3 DNA sequence: TGTGCCAGCAGTGAGGCGGGCCCGCAAGAGACCCAGTACTTC.

This clone was recorded a few times. This chain uses TRBV5-4 with TRBJ2-6; no reliable D call. The germline V and J ends were trimmed by 2 bases and 0 bases, with 9 bases remaining between them. Germline CDR1 is SGHNT and CDR2 is YYREEE (reference sequence). The CDR3 sequence is 16 residues long. As DNA, the CDR3 is TGTGCCAGCAGCTTAGCAGGCATCTCTGGGGCCAACGTCCTGACTTTC. Translating it yields CASSLAGISGANVLTF.

DNA of the CDR3: TGTGCCAGCAGCTTAGACGGGGGCCCCGATGAAAAACTGTTTTTT. This codes for CASSLDGGPDEKLFF. V gene TRBV7-2 combines with J gene TRBJ1-4; perhaps TRBD1 as D (6 bases). The CDR3 contains 15 residues. Germline V gene sequence: CDR1 SGHTA, CDR2 FQGNSA. V lost 1 base and J 6 bases, leaving 12 bases between the germline ends. Based on the CDR3 plus reference TRBV7-2 and TRBJ1-4, the full variable domain is GAGVSQSPSNKVTEKGKDVELRCDPISGHTALYWYRQSLGQGLEFLIYFQGNSAPDKSGLPSDRFSAERTGGSVSTLTIQRTQQEDSAVYLCASSLDGGPDEKLFFGSGTQLSVL.

Only one count was recorded for this clone. The chain joins TRBV6-5 to TRBJ1-3; D possibly corresponds to TRBD1 (5 bases). With 2 bases removed from V and 4 bases from J, the gap between germline ends came to 6 bases. Germline V CDR1 and CDR2: MNHEY, SVGAGI. This CDR3 region has 13 residues. As DNA, the CDR3 is TGTGCCAGCAGTTACCAGGGCGGAAACACCATATATTTT. Residues: CASSYQGGNTIYF.

The gene calls are TRBV5-1 and TRBJ1-6; D gene ambiguous. CDR1 and CDR2 from the germline V gene are SGHRS and YFSETQ. V was cut by 3 bases and J by 12 bases, with 16 bases left in between. CDR3 length: 14 residues. Written as DNA, the CDR3 is TGCGCCAGCAGCTCTGGTGGTCGCCTCCAACCCCTCCACTTT. Translating gives CASSSGGRLQPLHF.

The J gene is TRBJ2-3, the V gene TRBV5-1, with unresolved D. This CDR3 is 15 amino acids long. Germline CDR1 SGHRS, CDR2 YFSETQ. Trimming stripped 2 bases from V and 3 bases from J, with 13 bases between. Written as DNA, the CDR3 is TGCGCCAGCAGCTTTTGGACCCGCGATACAGATACGCAGTATTTT. Protein product: CASSFWTRDTDTQYF.

The V gene is TRBV2, the J gene TRBJ2-5, with 8 bases that match TRBD1. J was trimmed by 4 bases and V by 4 bases; bases with no gene match: 5. The germline CDR1 and CDR2 sequences are SNHLY and FYNNEI. The CDR3 runs 14 residues. This CDR3 reads CASSGRDRSETQYF. In DNA, the CDR3 is TGTGCCAGCAGTGGTCGGGACAGGTCAGAGACCCAGTACTTC.

About this clone itself: The sample has other DNA sequences that encode this CDR3 too. This rearrangement joins TRBV7-2 to TRBJ1-2, with D maybe TRBD1 (6 bases). The CDR3 runs 13 residues. Deletions cut 0 bases from V and 6 bases from J, with 8 bases between. CDR1 SGHTA and CDR2 FQGNSA come from the germline V gene. The CDR3 nucleotides read TGTGCCAGCAGCTTAGCGCAGGGGAATGGCTACACCTTC. This encodes CASSLAQGNGYTF.

This clone has more than one count but fewer than ten. V is TRBV11-3 and J is TRBJ2-1; 10 positions agree with TRBD1. The V and J ends lost 1 base and 6 bases, in that order; junction bases with no gene match: 9. CDR1 is SGHNT and CDR2 is YENEEA in the germline V gene. The CDR3 contains 17 residues. The CDR3 sequence: CASSLALWGQGTNEQFF. CDR3 DNA: TGTGCCAGCAGCTTAGCCCTGTGGGGACAGGGGACCAATGAGCAGTTCTTC.

The rearrangement links TRBV18 to TRBJ2-5; D remains ambiguous. The CDR3 runs 15 residues. Germline V gives CDR1 KGHSH, CDR2 LQKENI. Trimming removed 1 base at V and 4 bases at J, with 13 bases between. The CDR3 sequence: CASSPLGQFGETQYF. The DNA for the CDR3 is TGTGCCAGCTCACCACTGGGTCAGTTCGGAGAGACCCAGTACTTC.

The chain carries TRBV7-8 and TRBJ2-3; 8 bases match TRBD2. V was pared by 1 base and J by 0 bases, with 3 bases of the junction left unmatched. In germline, CDR1 is SGHVS, CDR2 FQNEAQ. The CDR3 consists of 16 residues. In DNA, the CDR3 is TGTGCCAGCAGCTTAGGTAGCGGGGCTAGCACAGATACGCAGTATTTT. It yields the protein CASSLGSGASTDTQYF.

The chain links TRBV6-5 to TRBJ1-4, with D uncertain. Germline loops: CDR1 MNHEY, CDR2 SVGAGI. The CDR3 has 15 amino acids. V was clipped by 5 bases and J by 5 bases, with 15 bases between them. CDR3 in DNA: TGTGCCAGCAGTCACTACGGGCTTGGGAATGAAAAACTGTTTTTT. Translation gives CASSHYGLGNEKLFF.

This clone was seen only once. The chain employs TRBV7-9 and TRBJ1-5, with D uncertain. V dropped 5 bases and J dropped 9 bases, with 17 bases sitting between them. Germline CDR1 and CDR2: SEHNR and FQNEAQ (reference sequence). This CDR3 contains 14 residues. The CDR3 coding sequence is TGTGCCAGCAGCAGAGGACGGTCTCCCTGGCCCCAGCATTTT. This encodes CASSRGRSPWPQHF.

V usage is TRBV2 and J usage is TRBJ1-2; D may be TRBD1 (6 bases). V lost 1 base, J lost 7 bases, and 13 bases lay in between. The CDR3 runs to 14 residues. In germline, CDR1 is SNHLY, CDR2 FYNNEI. The CDR3 sequence is CASSEVQGFGGYTF. The CDR3 DNA reads TGTGCCAGCAGTGAAGTACAGGGTTTTGGTGGCTACACCTTC.

The chain has TRBV11-3 and TRBJ2-7, with D tentatively TRBD1 (7 bases). CDR3 length: 13 residues. The V end lost 6 bases, the J end lost 5 bases, and 14 bases lay between the germline ends. Germline V gene sequence: CDR1 SGHNT, CDR2 YENEEA. The CDR3 DNA sequence: TGTGCCAGCAGGCGGCAGGGGGGAAACGAGCAGTACTTC. Protein: CASRRQGGNEQYF. The full variable domain, its missing parts supplied by reference TRBV11-3 and TRBJ2-7, is EAGVVQSPRYKIIEKKQPVAFWCNPISGHNTLYWYLQNLGQGPELLIRYENEEAVDDSQLPKDRFSAERLKGVDSTLKIQPAELGDSAVYLCASRRQGGNEQYFGPGTRLTVT.